These 6 T cell receptor beta chains were all obtained from the same sample, sequenced in a study of beta chain features in type 1 diabetes (dated by TCRdb to 2017 to 2018). The library came from the immunoSEQ multiplex PCR assay. The entire isolated RNA was reverse transcribed using the High Capacity cDNA Reverse Transcription Kit, and thus expressed TCRB transcripts were sequenced. TCRdb's version of the immuneACCESS table is confined to in-frame rearrangements and falls short of the full clone set. An unresolved V gene accounts for under half of the shortfall where checked; the remainder is of unknown origin. The sample records 200,000 to 250,000 clones, approximately 11% of which are singletons. The ten biggest clones cover roughly 1.4% of the sample. The specimen was central memory CD4+ T cells from blood. Every receptor here comes from a man aged 18 to 35 in good health.

In this sample, this clone turned up a few times. This chain links TRBV10-3 with TRBJ2-3; D uncertain. Per germline, CDR1 ENHRY and CDR2 SYGVKD. CDR3 length: 15 residues. Trimming stripped 3 bases from V and 3 bases from J, with 13 bases between. The CDR3 DNA reads TGTGCCATCAGTGAACAGCCCCTGGGGACAGATACGCAGTATTTT. Translating gives CAISEQPLGTDTQYF.

In its sample, this clone was seen a few times. The DNA of the CDR3 is TGTGCCAGCAGCTTAGATCAGTACACTGAAGCTTTCTTT. It codes for CASSLDQYTEAFF. V is TRBV11-2 and J is TRBJ1-1; D not certain. Per the germline V gene, CDR1 is SGHAT and CDR2 is FQNNGV. V was pared by 0 bases and J by 3 bases, with 5 bases between. The CDR3 is 13 amino acids.

This clone has just a few counts. The V gene is TRBV29-1, the J gene TRBJ1-4; 7 bases fit TRBD1. Germline V gene data show CDR1 as SQVTM and CDR2 as ANQGSEA. This CDR3 is built from 15 residues. Germline trimming cut 2 bases from V and 3 bases from J; bases unmatched to any gene: 6. CDR3 sequence reads: CSVESGQAANEKLFF. The CDR3 DNA reads TGCAGCGTTGAATCAGGACAGGCGGCTAATGAAAAACTGTTTTTT.

The J gene is TRBJ2-5, the V gene TRBV5-4; D is undetermined. The CDR3 extends over 14 amino acids. Per the germline V gene, CDR1 is SGHNT and CDR2 is YYREEE (reference sequence). V was shortened by 2 bases and J by 5 bases, with 13 bases between the two germline ends. CDR3 bases: TGTGCCAGCAGCTTAATCGGGCCTCGGGAGACCCAGTACTTC. This encodes CASSLIGPRETQYF.

The V and J genes are TRBV6-6 and TRBJ1-1; 7 nucleotides match TRBD1. J was trimmed by 1 base and V by 6 bases; bases with no gene match: 8. Germline loops: CDR1 MNHNY, CDR2 SVGAGI (reference sequence). This CDR3 is built from 15 residues. CDR3 region: CASSDAGQKNTEAFF. The CDR3, as DNA: TGTGCCAGCAGCGACGCGGGACAGAAGAACACTGAAGCTTTCTTT.

At least ten counts were recorded for this clone. The chain links TRBV9 to TRBJ2-7; D is possibly TRBD1 (5 bases). Trimming stripped 2 bases from V and 5 bases from J, with 17 bases between. CDR1 and CDR2 from the germline V gene are SGDLS and YYNGEE. The CDR3 is 15 residues long. For the CDR3, the DNA is TGTGCCAGCAGCGTCACAACCCTCAGGGTCCACGAGCAGTACTTC. Its protein is CASSVTTLRVHEQYF. The full variable domain, its missing parts supplied by reference TRBV9 and TRBJ2-7, is DSGVTQTPKHLITATGQRVTLRCSPRSGDLSVYWYQQSLDQGLQFLIQYYNGEERAKGNILERFSAQQFPDLHSELNLSSLELGDSALYFCASSVTTLRVHEQYFGPGTRLTVT.